This entry lists 9 T cell receptor beta chains sequenced from one sample in a study of blood T cell repertoires in COVID-19. Clones were sequenced by immunoSEQ multiplex PCR, and TCRdb holds only the in-frame ones, with some missing. The table includes 230,000 or so clones, roughly 84% detected once. Sequences were obtained from PBMCs or T cells enriched from blood (not recorded which). All receptors come from a woman aged 50 to 65 who had been exposed to COVID-19.

V is TRBV10-1 and J is TRBJ1-5, with TRBD1 matching over 7 bases. The trim removed 2 bases at V and 2 bases at J, leaving 3 bases unmatched. CDR3 length: 15 amino acids. Germline V gene lookup returns CDR1 WNHNN and CDR2 SYGVQD (reference sequence). The CDR3 DNA is TGCGCCAGCAGTGAGGGACAGGAGGGCAATCAGCCCCAGCATTTT. This sequence encodes CASSEGQEGNQPQHF.

The rearrangement uses TRBV6-1 and TRBJ1-1; 8 positions match TRBD1. Germline V gives CDR1 MNHNS, CDR2 SASEGT. The ends lost 4 bases at V and 3 bases at J; junction bases unmatched: 4. The CDR3 consists of 14 residues. In DNA, the CDR3 is TGTGCCAGCAGTGTCGACAGGGGAGACACTGAAGCTTTCTTT. Amino acid sequence: CASSVDRGDTEAFF.

This clone was detected only a few times. CDR3: CASSLHRAGSSYEQYF. The CDR3 DNA reads as TGTGCCAGCAGCCTGCACAGAGCGGGGAGCTCCTACGAGCAGTACTTC. The rearrangement joins TRBV7-8 to TRBJ2-7; 7 positions match TRBD2. The CDR3 spans 16 residues. Germline CDR1 SGHVS, CDR2 FQNEAQ. V gave up 5 bases and J gave up 0 bases; unmatched junction bases: 10.

The chain is built from TRBV11-2 and TRBJ1-3; a weak D match, TRBD1 (6 bases). V dropped 5 bases and J dropped 1 base, with 12 bases sitting between them. The CDR3 runs 15 residues. CDR1 is SGHAT, CDR2 FQNNGV, per germline. CDR3 sequence: CASSQQGKSGNTIYF. Written as DNA, the CDR3 is TGTGCCAGCAGCCAACAGGGTAAATCTGGAAACACCATATATTTT.

The chain couples TRBV6-2 or TRBV6-3 to TRBJ2-7; D call uncertain. The CDR3 spans 13 residues. V was clipped by 0 bases and J by 1 base, with 4 bases between them. From germline, CDR1 is MNHEY and CDR2 SVGEGT. DNA for the CDR3: TGTGCCAGCAGTTACTCACTATCCTACGAGCAGTACTTC. It is translated as CASSYSLSYEQYF.

The chain employs TRBV19 and TRBJ1-6; tentatively, D is TRBD1 (5 bases). This CDR3 is 13 amino acids long. CDR1 is LNHDA and CDR2 is SQIVND in the germline V gene (reference sequence). V dropped 8 bases and J dropped 9 bases, with 14 bases sitting between them. CDR3 coding DNA: TGTGCCAGTCAGGGTCAGAGGACTTCACCCCTCCACTTT. Protein: CASQGQRTSPLHF. Full variable domain (remainder filled in from reference TRBV19 and TRBJ1-6): DGGITQSPKYLFRKEGQNVTLSCEQNLNHDAMYWYRQDPGQGLRLIYYSQIVNDFQKGDIAEGYSVSREKKESFPLTVTSAQKNPTAFYLCASQGQRTSPLHFGNGTRLTVT.

The chain has TRBV11-2 and TRBJ2-1; TRBD2 aligns across 13 bases. The J segment lost 3 bases and the V segment lost 2 bases, leaving 1 base of the junction unmatched. Germline CDR1 SGHAT, CDR2 FQNNGV. The length of the CDR3 is 16 residues. The CDR3 loop is CASSLRLAGGYNEQFF. CDR3 bases: TGTGCCAGCAGCTTAAGACTAGCGGGGGGCTACAATGAGCAGTTCTTC.

V usage is TRBV6-5 and J usage is TRBJ2-5; a weak D match, TRBD1 (6 bases). This CDR3 spans 12 amino acids. With 8 bases removed from V and 2 bases from J, the gap between germline ends came to 9 bases. The germline V gene has CDR1 MNHEY and CDR2 SVGAGI. This CDR3 reads CASGTTQETQYF. In nucleotides, the CDR3 is TGTGCCAGCGGGACAACACAAGAGACCCAGTACTTC.

This CDR3 is CASSFWAGGPQETQYF. Here the CDR3 DNA reads TGTGCCAGCAGCTTTTGGGCGGGCGGGCCGCAAGAGACCCAGTACTTC. The chain combines TRBV11-1 with TRBJ2-5; D may be TRBD2 (5 bases). This CDR3 spans 16 amino acids. CDR1 is SGHAT, CDR2 FQDESV, per germline (reference sequence). V was shortened by 3 bases and J by 2 bases, with 16 bases between the two germline ends.